These T cell receptor beta chains were read from a single sample in a study of cytomegalovirus exposure and HLA in healthy donors. Sequencing was performed with immunoSEQ multiplex PCR; in TCRdb, only in-frame clones are kept and a portion is missing. The repertoire has about 84,000 clones, 55% to 65% of them found once; the top ten carry roughly 15%. The sample was PBMCs. All receptors come from a woman aged 40 to 55 in good health and CMV-seropositive. Each CDR3 is given with its conserved first and last residue. D genes are given only for firm matches. Not every row has a clone size; where given, it reads once, few, many or a size class.

j_call,cdr3_length,v_call,d_call,clone_size,cdr3_aa,cdr3_nt
TRBJ1-2,15,TRBV6-5,NA,NA,CASSPVGQRNYGYTF,TGTGCCAGCAGTCCTGTCGGACAGAGAAACTATGGCTACACCTTC
TRBJ2-2,14,TRBV6-1,NA,NA,CASSSLDRTGELFF,TGTGCCAGCAGTAGCCTAGACCGCACCGGGGAGCTGTTTTTT
TRBJ2-1,15,TRBV11-2,NA,NA,CASSLRVGANNEQFF,TGTGCCAGCAGCTTGCGGGTGGGAGCAAACAATGAGCAGTTCTTC
TRBJ2-1,14,TRBV7-2,TRBD2,NA,CASSLVGGDNEQFF,TGTGCCAGCAGCTTAGTTGGGGGGGACAATGAGCAGTTCTTC
TRBJ1-5,15,TRBV27,NA,few,CASSSPGGADQPQHF,TGTGCCAGCAGTTCCCCAGGAGGGGCAGATCAGCCCCAGCATTTT
TRBJ1-2,15,TRBV19,TRBD1,few,CASSGAPGGLRGYTF,TGTGCCAGTAGTGGAGCGCCAGGGGGTCTGCGAGGCTACACCTTC
TRBJ2-7,18,TRBV28,TRBD2,NA,CASSSLDIGRAGSYEQYF,TGTGCCAGCAGCAGTTTGGATATCGGGAGGGCCGGAAGCTACGAGCAGTACTTC
TRBJ2-4,13,TRBV7-2,NA,few,CASSTTEGNIQYF,TGTGCCAGCAGCACAACGGAGGGGAACATTCAGTACTTC
TRBJ1-1,15,TRBV9,TRBD1,few,CASSVSQGISAEAFF,TGTGCCAGCAGCGTTTCACAGGGGATCTCTGCTGAAGCTTTCTTT
TRBJ2-7,14,TRBV9,NA,NA,CASSVDNLGSEQYF,TGTGCCAGCAGCGTAGATAACTTAGGGAGCGAGCAGTACTTC
TRBJ1-2,11,TRBV10-3,TRBD1,NA,CAMKQGDGYTF,TGTGCCATGAAACAGGGGGATGGCTACACCTTC
TRBJ1-4,11,TRBV2,NA,once,CASSPSGYLFF,TGTGCCAGCAGTCCCTCGGGATATCTGTTTTTT
TRBJ1-1,14,TRBV6-4,NA,NA,CASRKTGGNTEAFF,TGTGCCAGCAGGAAGACAGGCGGGAACACTGAAGCTTTCTTT
TRBJ1-2,15,TRBV30,NA,NA,CAWDAAGRGFYGYTF,TGTGCCTGGGACGCTGCCGGCAGGGGATTCTATGGCTACACCTTC
TRBJ1-2,14,TRBV28,NA,few,CASSLFGENYGYTF,TGTGCCAGCAGTTTATTCGGGGAGAACTATGGCTACACCTTC
TRBJ2-3,12,TRBV15,NA,NA,CATSNPRDTQYF,TGTGCCACCAGCAACCCCAGGGATACGCAGTATTTT
TRBJ1-2,12,TRBV2,NA,NA,CATRGMSSGYTF,TGTGCCACCCGGGGTATGAGCAGTGGCTACACCTTC
TRBJ1-2,14,TRBV5-6,NA,few,CASSLEQTYYGYTF,TGTGCCAGCAGCCTGGAACAGACCTACTATGGCTACACCTTC
TRBJ1-1,14,TRBV27,TRBD1,NA,CASRGQGTNTEAFF,TGTGCCAGCAGAGGACAGGGAACGAACACTGAAGCTTTCTTT
TRBJ1-5,13,TRBV2,NA,NA,CASRLQGGQPQHF,TGTGCCAGCAGGCTACAGGGAGGGCAGCCCCAGCATTTT
TRBJ1-2,12,TRBV9,NA,once,CASSDEYYGYTF,TGTGCCAGCAGCGACGAGTACTATGGCTACACCTTC
TRBJ2-7,13,TRBV4-1,NA,few,CASSQDPLYEQYF,TGCGCCAGCAGCCAAGATCCCCTCTACGAGCAGTACTTC
TRBJ1-2,13,TRBV5-6,NA,NA,CASSKDSSYGYTF,TGTGCCAGCAGTAAGGACAGTTCCTATGGCTACACCTTC
TRBJ2-2,15,TRBV11-2,TRBD2,once,CASSPRTSVTGELFF,TGTGCCAGCAGCCCCAGGACTAGCGTGACCGGGGAGCTGTTTTTT
TRBJ1-4,15,TRBV29-1,TRBD1,NA,CSARPGGTGYEKLFF,TGCAGCGCCCGACCCGGAGGGACAGGGTATGAAAAACTGTTTTTT
TRBJ1-1,16,TRBV28,NA,NA,CASSLIRGNIIAEAFF,TGCGCCAGCAGTTTAATCAGAGGTAATATTATCGCTGAAGCTTTCTTT
TRBJ1-2,12,TRBV11-2,NA,NA,CASSLRGGGYTF,TGTGCCAGCAGCTTGAGGGGAGGTGGCTACACCTTC
TRBJ2-1,14,TRBV5-8,TRBD1,NA,CASSKNRGYNEQFF,TGTGCCAGCAGCAAAAACAGGGGGTACAATGAGCAGTTCTTC
TRBJ2-5,13,TRBV28,NA,NA,CASSLLSEETQYF,TGTGCCAGCAGTTTATTGTCAGAAGAGACCCAGTACTTC
TRBJ2-1,12,TRBV28,NA,NA,CASSTRRVKQFF,TGTGCCAGCAGCACAAGGAGGGTTAAGCAGTTCTTC
TRBJ1-2,14,TRBV5-4,NA,NA,CASSDTREGIGYTF,TGTGCCAGCAGCGATACTAGGGAGGGTATAGGCTACACCTTC
TRBJ2-7,14,TRBV19,NA,NA,CASPEKGLHYEQYF,TGTGCCAGCCCTGAAAAGGGACTTCACTACGAGCAGTACTTC
TRBJ2-3,14,TRBV2,NA,NA,CASSVSTSTDTQYF,TGTGCCAGCAGTGTATCCACTAGCACAGATACGCAGTATTTT
TRBJ2-3,18,TRBV4-2,NA,few,CASSQEVSYVAVTDTQYF,TGTGCCAGCAGCCAAGAGGTTTCTTACGTAGCCGTCACAGATACGCAGTATTTT
TRBJ1-4,13,TRBV2,TRBD1,NA,CASRTTGSQKLFF,TGTGCCAGCAGGACGACAGGGTCACAAAAACTGTTTTTT
TRBJ2-5,14,TRBV9,TRBD1,few,CASSVDGQGATQYF,TGTGCCAGCAGCGTAGACGGACAGGGGGCGACCCAGTACTTC
TRBJ2-3,14,TRBV7-3,TRBD2,NA,CASGLAGLQSTQYF,TGTGCCAGCGGACTAGCGGGATTACAGTCTACGCAGTATTTT
TRBJ1-2,14,TRBV28,NA,once,CASSLGAGSYGYTF,TGTGCCAGCAGTTTGGGGGCAGGGAGCTATGGCTACACCTTC
TRBJ2-5,14,TRBV6-5,NA,NA,CASSYQQGGETQYF,TGTGCCAGCAGTTACCAACAGGGCGGGGAGACCCAGTACTTC
TRBJ2-2,15,TRBV10-3,NA,NA,CAISDPGLRAGELFF,TGTGCCATCAGTGATCCAGGGCTAAGGGCCGGGGAGCTGTTTTTT
TRBJ2-6,19,TRBV5-4,NA,few,CASSPQDPPMRPGANVLTF,TGCGCCAGCAGTCCACAGGATCCACCTATGCGACCTGGGGCCAACGTCCTGACTTTC
TRBJ2-2,14,TRBV9,NA,NA,CASSVAGWDGELFF,TGTGCCAGCAGCGTAGCGGGGTGGGACGGGGAGCTGTTTTTT
TRBJ2-7,14,TRBV27,TRBD1,once,CASSPTGGRGEQYF,TGTGCCAGCAGTCCGACAGGGGGCCGGGGCGAGCAGTACTTC
TRBJ2-7,14,TRBV7-2,TRBD2,few,CASSLAGAGYEQYF,TGTGCCAGCAGCCTTGCGGGAGCCGGCTACGAGCAGTACTTC
TRBJ2-1,16,TRBV25-1,TRBD1,NA,CASSEPGQGLDDEQFF,TGTGCCAGCAGTGAACCGGGACAGGGGTTGGACGATGAGCAGTTCTTC
TRBJ2-1,17,TRBV27,TRBD2,NA,CATTIRGSAAGGGEQFF,TGTGCCACCACTATTAGAGGATCGGCGGCGGGAGGCGGTGAGCAGTTCTTC
TRBJ2-1,16,TRBV7-9,TRBD2,NA,CASSLGGGRAVGEQFF,TGTGCCAGCAGCTTAGGGGGTGGGAGGGCCGTAGGTGAGCAGTTCTTC
TRBJ2-2,16,TRBV7-7,TRBD1,NA,CASSLREDRRSGELFF,TGTGCCAGCAGCTTAAGAGAGGACAGGCGGTCCGGGGAGCTGTTTTTT
TRBJ1-2,15,TRBV4-1,TRBD1,few,CASSQAGDRADGYTF,TGCGCCAGCAGCCAAGCAGGGGACAGGGCGGACGGCTACACCTTC